The entry below describes one T cell receptor beta chain. Its antigen is still unknown. This entry belongs to a study of cytomegalovirus exposure and HLA in healthy donors. General study points: Later on, an analysis found that several of the most significant clusters appeared to be linked to common viral pathogens, which included parvovirus B19. HLA allele associations emerged for about 16,000 TCR beta sequences in a later analysis, at 0.05 false discovery rate. Researchers reported in a later analysis that a missense DCLRE1C variant was tied to TCR beta V- and J-gene trimming.

It was with 60 Vbeta and 13 Jbeta primers that the PCR ran. Profiling relied on immunoSEQ multiplex PCR, and the TCRdb table lists in-frame clones only, not all of them. The profile shows about 120,000 clones, around 79% of them singletons. The germline V and J ends were trimmed by 1 base and 2 bases, with 12 bases remaining between them. The CDR3 contains 16 residues. The chain is built from TRBV5-3 and TRBJ1-4; D is uncertain. TRBV5-3 is an open reading frame, and its role is uncertain. Sequences were obtained from PBMCs. This TCR derives from a woman in her 30s in good health and CMV-seropositive. CDR3 nucleotides: TGTGCCAGAAGCTTGATCGGTCGAAGCACTAATGAAAAACTGTTTTTT. Translation gives CARSLIGRSTNEKLFF.